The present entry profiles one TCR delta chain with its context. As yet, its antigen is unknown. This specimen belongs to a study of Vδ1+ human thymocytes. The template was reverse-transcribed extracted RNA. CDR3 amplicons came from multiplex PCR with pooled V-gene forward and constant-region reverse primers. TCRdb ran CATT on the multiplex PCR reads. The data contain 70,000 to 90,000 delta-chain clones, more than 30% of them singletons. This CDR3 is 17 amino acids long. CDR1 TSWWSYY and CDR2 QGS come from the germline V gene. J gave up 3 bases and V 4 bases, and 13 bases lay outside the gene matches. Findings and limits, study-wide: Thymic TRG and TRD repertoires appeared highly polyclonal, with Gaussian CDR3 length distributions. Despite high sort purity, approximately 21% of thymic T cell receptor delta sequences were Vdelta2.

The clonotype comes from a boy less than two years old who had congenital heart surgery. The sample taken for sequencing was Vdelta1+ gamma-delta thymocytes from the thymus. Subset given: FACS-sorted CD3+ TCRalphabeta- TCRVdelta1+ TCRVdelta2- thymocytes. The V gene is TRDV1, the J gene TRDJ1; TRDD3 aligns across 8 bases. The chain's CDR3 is CALGAHPLRDTADKLIF. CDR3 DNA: TGTGCTCTTGGGGCGCACCCTCTGAGGGATACGGCCGATAAACTCATCTTT.